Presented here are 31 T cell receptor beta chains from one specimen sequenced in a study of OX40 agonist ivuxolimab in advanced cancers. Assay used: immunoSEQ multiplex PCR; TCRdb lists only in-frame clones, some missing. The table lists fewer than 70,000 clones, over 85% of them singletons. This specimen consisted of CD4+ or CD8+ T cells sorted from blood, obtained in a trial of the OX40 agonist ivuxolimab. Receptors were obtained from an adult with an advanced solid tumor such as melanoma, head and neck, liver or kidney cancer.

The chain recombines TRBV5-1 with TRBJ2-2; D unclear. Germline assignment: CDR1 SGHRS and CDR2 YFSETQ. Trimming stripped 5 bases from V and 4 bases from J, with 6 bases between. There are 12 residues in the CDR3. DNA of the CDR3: TGCGCCAGCAGACCGAGCACCGGGGAGCTGTTTTTT. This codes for CASRPSTGELFF. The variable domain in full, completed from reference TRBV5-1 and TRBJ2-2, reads KAGVTQTPRYLIKTRGQQVTLSCSPISGHRSVSWYQQTPGQGLQFLFEYFSETQRNKGNFPGRFSGRQFSNSRSEMNVSTLELGDSALYLCASRPSTGELFFGEGSRLTVL.

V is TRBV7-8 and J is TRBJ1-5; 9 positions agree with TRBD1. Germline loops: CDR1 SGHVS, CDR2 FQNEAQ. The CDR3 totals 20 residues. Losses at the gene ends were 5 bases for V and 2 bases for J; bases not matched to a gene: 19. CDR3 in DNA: TGTGCCAGCAGCCAAAGAACCGGGACAGGGAAGTCGAGCCGCAATCAGCCCCAGCATTTT. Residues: CASSQRTGTGKSSRNQPQHF.

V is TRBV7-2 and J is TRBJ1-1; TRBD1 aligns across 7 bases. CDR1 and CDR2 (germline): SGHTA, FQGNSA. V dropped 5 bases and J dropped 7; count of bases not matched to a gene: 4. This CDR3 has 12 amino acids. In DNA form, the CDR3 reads TGTGCCAGCAGCCCGCGGACAGGTGAAGCTTTCTTT. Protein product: CASSPRTGEAFF. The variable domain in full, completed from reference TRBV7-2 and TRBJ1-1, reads GAGVSQSPSNKVTEKGKDVELRCDPISGHTALYWYRQSLGQGLEFLIYFQGNSAPDKSGLPSDRFSAERTGGSVSTLTIQRTQQEDSAVYLCASSPRTGEAFFGQGTRLTVV.

CDR3 sequence reads: CASCPFLAQSRANVLTF. The CDR3 DNA reads as TGTGCCAGCTGTCCTTTTCTCGCACAAAGTCGGGCCAACGTCCTGACTTTC. The V and J genes are TRBV5-5 and TRBJ2-6; D is undetermined. This CDR3 has 17 amino acids. Trimming stripped 7 bases from V and 5 bases from J, with 22 bases between. CDR1 and CDR2 (germline): SGHKS, YYEKEE (reference sequence).

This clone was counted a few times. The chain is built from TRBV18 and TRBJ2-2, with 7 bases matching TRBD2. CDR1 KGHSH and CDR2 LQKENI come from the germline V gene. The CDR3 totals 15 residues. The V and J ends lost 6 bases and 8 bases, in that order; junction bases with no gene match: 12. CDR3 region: CASSPTSGALGELFF. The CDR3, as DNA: TGTGCCAGCTCTCCCACCAGCGGGGCTCTAGGGGAGCTGTTTTTT.

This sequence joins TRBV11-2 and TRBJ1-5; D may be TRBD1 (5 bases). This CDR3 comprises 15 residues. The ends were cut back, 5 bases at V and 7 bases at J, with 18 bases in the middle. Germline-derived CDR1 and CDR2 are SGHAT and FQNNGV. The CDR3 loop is CASSPSARAGQPQHF. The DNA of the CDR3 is TGTGCCAGCAGCCCCTCGGCCAGGGCGGGCCAGCCCCAGCATTTT.

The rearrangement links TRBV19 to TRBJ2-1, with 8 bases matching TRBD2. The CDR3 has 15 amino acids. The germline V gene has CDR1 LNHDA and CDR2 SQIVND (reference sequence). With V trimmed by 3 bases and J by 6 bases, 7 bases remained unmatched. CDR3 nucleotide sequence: TGTGCCAGTAGTATCGGGGGGGCTAGGATCAATGAGCAGTTCTTC. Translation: CASSIGGARINEQFF.

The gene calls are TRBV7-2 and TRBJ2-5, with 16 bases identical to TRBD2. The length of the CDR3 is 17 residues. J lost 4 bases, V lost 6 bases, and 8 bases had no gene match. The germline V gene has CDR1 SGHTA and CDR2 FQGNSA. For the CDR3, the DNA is TGTGCCAGCAGACTCGGGACTAGCGGGGGGGCCGGAGAGACCCAGTACTTC. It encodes CASRLGTSGGAGETQYF.

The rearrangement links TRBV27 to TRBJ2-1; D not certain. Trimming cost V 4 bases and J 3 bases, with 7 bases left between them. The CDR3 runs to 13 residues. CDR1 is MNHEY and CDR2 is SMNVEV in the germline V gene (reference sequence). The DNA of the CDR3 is TGTGCCAGCAGTTCCTGGGACTACAATGAGCAGTTCTTC. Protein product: CASSSWDYNEQFF.

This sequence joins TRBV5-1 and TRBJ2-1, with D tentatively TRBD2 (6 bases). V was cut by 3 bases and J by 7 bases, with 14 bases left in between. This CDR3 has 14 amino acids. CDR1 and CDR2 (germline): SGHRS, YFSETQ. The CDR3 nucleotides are TGCGCCAGCAGCTCGACTAGTAGGGGTAATGAGCAGTTCTTC. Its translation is CASSSTSRGNEQFF.

CDR3 DNA sequence: TGTGCCAGCAGCTTAGGGACAGGAAAGATTGAAGCTTTCTTT. Translation: CASSLGTGKIEAFF. This chain links TRBV7-8 with TRBJ1-1; 7 positions agree with TRBD1. There are 14 residues in the CDR3. V trimming: 1 base; J trimming: 7 bases; junction bases outside the gene matches: 6. Germline-derived CDR1 and CDR2 are SGHVS and FQNEAQ.

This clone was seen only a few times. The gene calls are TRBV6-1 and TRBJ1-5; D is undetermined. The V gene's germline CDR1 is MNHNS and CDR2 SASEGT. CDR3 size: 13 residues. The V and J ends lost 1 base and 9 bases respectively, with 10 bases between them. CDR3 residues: CASSEVVFRPQHF. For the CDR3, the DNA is TGTGCCAGCAGTGAAGTGGTTTTCCGGCCCCAGCATTTT.

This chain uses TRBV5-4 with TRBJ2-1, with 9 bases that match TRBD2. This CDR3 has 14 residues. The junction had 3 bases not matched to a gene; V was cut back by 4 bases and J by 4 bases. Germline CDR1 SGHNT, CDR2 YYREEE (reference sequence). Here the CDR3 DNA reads TGTGCCAGCAGCGCGGGGGGGCGATACAATGAGCAGTTCTTC. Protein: CASSAGGRYNEQFF.

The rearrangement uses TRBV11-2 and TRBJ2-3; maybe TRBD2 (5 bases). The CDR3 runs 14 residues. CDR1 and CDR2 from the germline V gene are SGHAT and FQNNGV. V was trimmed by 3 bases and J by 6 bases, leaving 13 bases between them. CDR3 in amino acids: CASSFSVGRDTQYF. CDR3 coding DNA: TGTGCCAGCAGCTTTAGCGTCGGGCGGGATACGCAGTATTTT.

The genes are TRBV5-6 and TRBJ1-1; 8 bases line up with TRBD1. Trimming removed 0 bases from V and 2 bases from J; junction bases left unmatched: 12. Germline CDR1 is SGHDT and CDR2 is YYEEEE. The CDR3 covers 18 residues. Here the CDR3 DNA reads TGTGCCAGCAGCTTGGTGGGGAGGGCAGGGGGCTTTAACACTGAAGCTTTCTTT. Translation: CASSLVGRAGGFNTEAFF.

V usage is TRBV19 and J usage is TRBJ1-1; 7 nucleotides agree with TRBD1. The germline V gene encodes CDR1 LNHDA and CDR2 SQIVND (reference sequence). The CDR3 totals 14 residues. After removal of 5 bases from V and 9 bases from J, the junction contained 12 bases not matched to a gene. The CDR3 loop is CASSLSTGTVKAFF. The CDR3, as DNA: TGTGCCAGTAGTTTGTCCACCGGGACAGTGAAAGCTTTCTTT.

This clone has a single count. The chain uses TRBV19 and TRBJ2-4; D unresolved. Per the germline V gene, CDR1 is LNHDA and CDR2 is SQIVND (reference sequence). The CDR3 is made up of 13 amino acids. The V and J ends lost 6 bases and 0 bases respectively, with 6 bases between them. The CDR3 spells CASRELAKNIQYF. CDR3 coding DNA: TGTGCCAGTAGGGAATTAGCCAAAAACATTCAGTACTTC.

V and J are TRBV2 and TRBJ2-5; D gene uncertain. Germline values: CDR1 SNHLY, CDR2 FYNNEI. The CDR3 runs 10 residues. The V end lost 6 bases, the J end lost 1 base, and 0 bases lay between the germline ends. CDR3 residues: CASSQETQYF. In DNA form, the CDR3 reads TGTGCCAGCAGCCAAGAGACCCAGTACTTC.

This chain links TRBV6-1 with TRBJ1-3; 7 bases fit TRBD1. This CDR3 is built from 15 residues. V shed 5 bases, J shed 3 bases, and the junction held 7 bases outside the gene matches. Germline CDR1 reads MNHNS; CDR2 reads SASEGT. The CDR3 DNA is TGTGCCAGCAGTCAACAGGGGATCGGTGGAAACACCATATATTTT. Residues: CASSQQGIGGNTIYF.

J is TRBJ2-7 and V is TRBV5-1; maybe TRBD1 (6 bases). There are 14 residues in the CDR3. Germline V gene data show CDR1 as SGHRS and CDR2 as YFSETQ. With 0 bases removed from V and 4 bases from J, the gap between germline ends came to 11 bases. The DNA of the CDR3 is TGCGCCAGCAGCTTGGACCCAACAGGGTACGAGCAGTACTTC. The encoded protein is CASSLDPTGYEQYF.

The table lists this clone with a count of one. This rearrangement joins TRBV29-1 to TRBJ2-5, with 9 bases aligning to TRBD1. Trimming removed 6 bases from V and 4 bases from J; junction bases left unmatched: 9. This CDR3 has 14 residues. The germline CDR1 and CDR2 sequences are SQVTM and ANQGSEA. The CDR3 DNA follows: TGCAGCGTGGGGGGAGGGACAGGGCGAGAGACCCAGTACTTC. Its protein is CSVGGGTGRETQYF.

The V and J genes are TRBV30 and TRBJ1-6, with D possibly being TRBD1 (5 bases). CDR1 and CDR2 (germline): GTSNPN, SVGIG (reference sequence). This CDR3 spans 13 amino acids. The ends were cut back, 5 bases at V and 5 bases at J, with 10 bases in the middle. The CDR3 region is CAWGTVHNSPLHF. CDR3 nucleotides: TGTGCCTGGGGGACGGTTCATAATTCACCCCTCCACTTT.

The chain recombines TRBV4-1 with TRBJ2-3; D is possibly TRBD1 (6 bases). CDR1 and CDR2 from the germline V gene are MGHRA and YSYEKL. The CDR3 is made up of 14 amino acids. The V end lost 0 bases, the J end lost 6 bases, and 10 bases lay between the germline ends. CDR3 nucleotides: TGCGCCAGCAGCCAAGACAGGGGTAGGGATACGCAGTATTTT. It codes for CASSQDRGRDTQYF.

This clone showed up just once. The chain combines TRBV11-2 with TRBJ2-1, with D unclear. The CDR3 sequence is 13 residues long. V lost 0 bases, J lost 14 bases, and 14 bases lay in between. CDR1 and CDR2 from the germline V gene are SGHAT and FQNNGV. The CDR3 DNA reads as TGTGCCAGCAGCTTAGATATCGGATTGTGGAAGTTCTTC. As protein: CASSLDIGLWKFF. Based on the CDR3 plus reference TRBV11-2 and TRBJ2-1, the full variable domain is EAGVAQSPRYKIIEKRQSVAFWCNPISGHATLYWYQQILGQGPKLLIQFQNNGVVDDSQLPKDRFSAERLKGVDSTLKIQPAKLEDSAVYLCASSLDIGLWKFFGPGTRLTVL.

CDR3 in DNA: TGTGCCAGCAGACCGGAAGGACGGCCTGGCGGGGAGCTGTTTTTT. Protein product: CASRPEGRPGGELFF. V and J are TRBV25-1 and TRBJ2-2; no clear D gene. The CDR3 runs to 15 residues. CDR1 and CDR2 (germline): MGHDK, SYGVNS. The germline V and J ends were trimmed by 6 bases and 7 bases, with 18 bases remaining between them.

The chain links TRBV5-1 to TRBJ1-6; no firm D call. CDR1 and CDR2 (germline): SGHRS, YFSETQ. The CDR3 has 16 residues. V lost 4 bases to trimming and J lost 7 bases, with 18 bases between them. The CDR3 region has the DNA TGCGCCAGCAGCCCACGTGTGGGTTATAGCAATTCACCCCTCCACTTT. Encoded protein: CASSPRVGYSNSPLHF. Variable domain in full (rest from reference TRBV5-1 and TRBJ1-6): KAGVTQTPRYLIKTRGQQVTLSCSPISGHRSVSWYQQTPGQGLQFLFEYFSETQRNKGNFPGRFSGRQFSNSRSEMNVSTLELGDSALYLCASSPRVGYSNSPLHFGNGTRLTVT.

The CDR3 loop is CAISEWGGGPYEQYF. The CDR3 nucleotides read TGTGCCATCAGTGAGTGGGGGGGCGGTCCCTACGAGCAGTACTTC. V and J are TRBV10-3 and TRBJ2-7; perhaps TRBD2 as D (7 bases). Trimming removed 1 base at V and 2 bases at J, with 12 bases between. The CDR3 has 15 residues. The germline CDR1 and CDR2 sequences are ENHRY and SYGVKD.

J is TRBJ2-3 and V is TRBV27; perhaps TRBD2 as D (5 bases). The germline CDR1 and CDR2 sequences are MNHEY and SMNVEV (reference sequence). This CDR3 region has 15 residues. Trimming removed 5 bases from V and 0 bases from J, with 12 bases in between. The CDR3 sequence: CASSPQRTSTDTQYF. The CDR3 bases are TGTGCCAGCAGTCCCCAGCGGACTAGCACAGATACGCAGTATTTT.

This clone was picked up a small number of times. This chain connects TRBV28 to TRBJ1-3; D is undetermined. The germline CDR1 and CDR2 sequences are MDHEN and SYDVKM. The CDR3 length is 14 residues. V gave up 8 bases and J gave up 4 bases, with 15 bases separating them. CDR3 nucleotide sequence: TGTGCCAGCGGCCCCGCCCAGGCGGGAAACACCATATATTTT. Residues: CASGPAQAGNTIYF.

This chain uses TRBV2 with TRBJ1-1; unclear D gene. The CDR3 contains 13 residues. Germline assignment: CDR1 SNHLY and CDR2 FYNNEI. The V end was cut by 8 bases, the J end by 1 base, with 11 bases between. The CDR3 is CASQTETNTEAFF. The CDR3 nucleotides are TGTGCCAGCCAAACCGAGACGAACACTGAAGCTTTCTTT.

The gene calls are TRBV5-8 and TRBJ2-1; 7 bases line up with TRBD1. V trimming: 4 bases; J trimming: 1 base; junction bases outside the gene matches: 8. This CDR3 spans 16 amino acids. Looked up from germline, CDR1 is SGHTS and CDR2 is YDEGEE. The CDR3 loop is CASSPRDRVSYNEQFF. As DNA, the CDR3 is TGTGCCAGCAGCCCCCGCGACAGGGTATCCTACAATGAGCAGTTCTTC.